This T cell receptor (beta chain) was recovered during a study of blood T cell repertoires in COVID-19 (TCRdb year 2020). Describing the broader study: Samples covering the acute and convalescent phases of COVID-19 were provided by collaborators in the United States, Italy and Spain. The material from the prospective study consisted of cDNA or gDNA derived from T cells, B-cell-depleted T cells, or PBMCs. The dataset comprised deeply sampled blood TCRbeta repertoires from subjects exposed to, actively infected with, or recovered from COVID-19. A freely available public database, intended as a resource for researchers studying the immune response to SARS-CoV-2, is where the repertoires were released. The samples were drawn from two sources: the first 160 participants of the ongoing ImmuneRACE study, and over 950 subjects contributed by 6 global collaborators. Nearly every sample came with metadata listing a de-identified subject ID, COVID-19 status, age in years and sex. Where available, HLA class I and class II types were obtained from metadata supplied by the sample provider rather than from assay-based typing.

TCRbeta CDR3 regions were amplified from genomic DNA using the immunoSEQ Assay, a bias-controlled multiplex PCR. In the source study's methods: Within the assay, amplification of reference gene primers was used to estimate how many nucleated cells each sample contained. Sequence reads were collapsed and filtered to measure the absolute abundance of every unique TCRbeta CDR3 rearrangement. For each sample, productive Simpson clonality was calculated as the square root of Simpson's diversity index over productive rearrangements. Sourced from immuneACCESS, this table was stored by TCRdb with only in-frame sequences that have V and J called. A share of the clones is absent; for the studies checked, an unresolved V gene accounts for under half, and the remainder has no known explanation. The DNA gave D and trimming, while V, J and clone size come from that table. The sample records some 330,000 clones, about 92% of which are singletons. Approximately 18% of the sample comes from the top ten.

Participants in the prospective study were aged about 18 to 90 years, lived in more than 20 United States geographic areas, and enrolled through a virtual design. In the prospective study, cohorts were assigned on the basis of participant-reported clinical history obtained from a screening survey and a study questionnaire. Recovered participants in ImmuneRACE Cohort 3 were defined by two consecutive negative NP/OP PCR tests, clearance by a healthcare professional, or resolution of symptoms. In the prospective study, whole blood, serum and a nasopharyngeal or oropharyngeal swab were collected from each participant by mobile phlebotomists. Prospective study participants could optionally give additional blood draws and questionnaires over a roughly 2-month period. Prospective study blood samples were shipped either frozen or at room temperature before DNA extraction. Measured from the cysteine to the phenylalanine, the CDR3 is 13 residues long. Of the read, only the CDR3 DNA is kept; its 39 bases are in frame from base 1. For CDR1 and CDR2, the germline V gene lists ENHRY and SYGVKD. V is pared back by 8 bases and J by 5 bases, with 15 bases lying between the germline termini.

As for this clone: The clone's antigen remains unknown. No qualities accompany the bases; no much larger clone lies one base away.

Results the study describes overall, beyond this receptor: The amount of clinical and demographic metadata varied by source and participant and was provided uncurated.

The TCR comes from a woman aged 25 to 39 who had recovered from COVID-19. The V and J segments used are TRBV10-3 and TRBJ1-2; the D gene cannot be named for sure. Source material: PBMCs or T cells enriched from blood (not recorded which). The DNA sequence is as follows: TGTGCCATCGCACCGGGAATGGAGTATGGCTACACCTTC. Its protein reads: CAIAPGMEYGYTF.